This T cell receptor (beta chain) was sequenced during a study of T cell repertoires in ileal Crohn's disease. Study-wide background: Postoperative therapy was given to about half: about a dozen thiopurines, 18 anti-TNF agents.

Generated by immunoSEQ multiplex PCR, the TCRdb table keeps only in-frame clones and is missing some. The data show a few thousand clones, with 72% seen just once and 9% held by the top ten. Documented time point: proximal margin of the surgical specimen (macroscopically non-inflamed). Adults with ileal or ileocolonic Crohn's disease and an indication for resection were eligible. The CDR3 consists of 14 residues. V lost 2 bases and J lost 2, with 10 bases in between. Germline V gene data show CDR1 as MDHEN and CDR2 as SYDVKM. Concerning this clone: Its antigen remains unidentified.

Study-wide points: High-frequency clones were more common in sorted CD8 than CD4 cells. Compared with non-smokers, active smokers at surgery showed more clonal expansions.

The clonotype comes from an adult with Crohn's disease. The chain combines TRBV28 with TRBJ2-7, with D perhaps matching TRBD1 (5 bases). The sequenced sample consisted of ileal tissue. The CDR3 reads CASSLITGPYEQYF. The CDR3 DNA reads TGTGCCAGCAGTTTAATCACAGGTCCCTACGAGCAGTACTTC.